The TCR beta chain described here comes from a study of PD-1 blockade in mismatch repair-deficient tumors. Produced via immunoSEQ multiplex PCR; TCRdb's table is partial and in-frame only. Altogether approximately 51,000 clones are present, roughly 80% being singletons, with the ten largest covering roughly 8.8%. The V and J ends lost 0 bases and 5 bases, in that order; junction bases with no gene match: 5. The germline CDR1 and CDR2 sequences are SGHRS and YFSETQ. The CDR3 has 15 amino acids. Material: peripheral blood, obtained about 20 weeks after starting pembrolizumab. The receptor was isolated from an adult with mismatch repair-deficient cancer. The genes are TRBV5-1 and TRBJ2-1; 7 positions agree with TRBD1. Written as DNA, the CDR3 is TGCGCCAGCAGCTTGGTAGGGGGCATCCACAATGAGCAGTTCTTC. Amino acid sequence: CASSLVGGIHNEQFF.